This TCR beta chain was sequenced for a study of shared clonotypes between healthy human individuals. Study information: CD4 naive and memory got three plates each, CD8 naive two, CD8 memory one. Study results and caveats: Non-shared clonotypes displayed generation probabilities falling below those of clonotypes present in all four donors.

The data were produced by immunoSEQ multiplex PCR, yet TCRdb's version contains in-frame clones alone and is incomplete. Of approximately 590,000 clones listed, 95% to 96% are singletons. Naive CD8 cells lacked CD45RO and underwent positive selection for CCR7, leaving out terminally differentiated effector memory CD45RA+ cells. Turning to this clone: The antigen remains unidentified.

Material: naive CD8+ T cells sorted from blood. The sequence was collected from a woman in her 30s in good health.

CDR3 coding DNA: TGTGCCAGCAGCGCGACAGGGGGGACCTACGAGCAGTACTTC. Amino acid sequence: CASSATGGTYEQYF. The J gene is TRBJ2-7, the V gene TRBV9, with 9 nucleotides matching TRBD1. The CDR3 contains 14 residues. V dropped 3 bases and J dropped 2; count of bases not matched to a gene: 3. The germline gives CDR1 SGDLS, CDR2 YYNGEE.